This T cell receptor (beta chain) stems from a study of T cell responses to AZD1222 COVID-19 vaccine. Study-level points and caveats: Only six or seven AZD1222 recipients were seropositive at baseline. Donors skewed white British and female; clonal diversity was possibly underestimated. Spike-specific TCR breadth and depth were elevated following two AZD1222 doses. Spike-wide coverage was observed for vaccine-associated CD4 TCRs, with dominant responses at 160-218 and 743-854.

Germline V gives CDR1 MNHEY, CDR2 SMNVEV (reference sequence). V lost 1 base to trimming and J lost 0 bases, with 10 bases between them. There are 16 residues in the CDR3. Repertoires were generated with immunoSEQ multiplex PCR, while TCRdb's copy carries only in-frame clones and drops some. The data hold about 140,000 clones, with more than 90% observed a single time. In regard to this clone: Antigen: not known.

This chain joins TRBV27 and TRBJ2-1, with D possibly TRBD1 on 5 matching bases. This TCR derives from an adult in good health. The source was peripheral blood, collected on day 0 of AZD1222 vaccination. CDR3 amino acids: CASSLLGDSSYNEQFF. As DNA, the CDR3 is TGTGCCAGCAGTTTATTAGGGGATAGCTCCTACAATGAGCAGTTCTTC.